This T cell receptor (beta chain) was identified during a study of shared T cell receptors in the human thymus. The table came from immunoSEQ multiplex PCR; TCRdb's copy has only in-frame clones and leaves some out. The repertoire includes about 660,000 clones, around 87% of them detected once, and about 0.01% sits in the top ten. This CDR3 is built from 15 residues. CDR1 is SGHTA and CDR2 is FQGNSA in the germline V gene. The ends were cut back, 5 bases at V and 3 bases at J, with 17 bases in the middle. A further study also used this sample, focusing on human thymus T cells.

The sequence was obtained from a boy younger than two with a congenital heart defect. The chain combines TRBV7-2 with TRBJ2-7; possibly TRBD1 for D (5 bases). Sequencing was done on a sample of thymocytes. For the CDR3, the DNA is TGTGCCAGCAGCCCCACGCTGTCAGGGCTCTACGAGCAGTACTTC. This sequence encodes CASSPTLSGLYEQYF. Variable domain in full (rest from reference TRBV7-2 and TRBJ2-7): GAGVSQSPSNKVTEKGKDVELRCDPISGHTALYWYRQSLGQGLEFLIYFQGNSAPDKSGLPSDRFSAERTGGSVSTLTIQRTQQEDSAVYLCASSPTLSGLYEQYFGPGTRLTVT.